This is a list of T cell receptor beta chains from one sample in a study of T-cell memory formation after mild COVID-19. TCRdb re-analysed the 5' RACE reads in MiXCR, keeping a single row per CDR3 protein. The sample lists about 290,000 distinct CDR3 sequences; more than 15% were seen once. Material for sequencing was PBMCs or a T cell subset sorted from them (not recorded which). These receptors were obtained from a man aged 18 to 29 who had mild COVID-19 (a few samples of this study predate the infection). Cell type and time point are not known. The CDR3 runs from the conserved cysteine through the conserved F or W. The D gene is left open where the match is weak. Some rows mark clone size as missing; the rest say once, few, many or name a class of expanded clone.

D gene	V gene	clone size	CDR3 length	J gene	CDR3 DNA	CDR3 protein
-	TRBV6-5	-	16	TRBJ1-4	TGTGCCAGCAGTTACAAGGGGCGGCCTCTAGATGAAAAACTGTTTTTT	CASSYKGRPLDEKLFF
-	TRBV20-1	-	12	TRBJ2-5	TGCAGCCTCATCCACAGGTCAGAGACCCAGTACTTC	CSLIHRSETQYF
-	TRBV5-1	-	15	TRBJ2-7	TGCGCCAGCAGCTTGCGCGGGACACAAACCTACGAGCAGTACTTC	CASSLRGTQTYEQYF
TRBD1	TRBV19	few	17	TRBJ1-1	TGTGCCAGTAGCACCCTGCCGGACAGGGGAAGAAGCACTGAAGCTTTCTTT	CASSTLPDRGRSTEAFF
TRBD1	TRBV6-1	-	15	TRBJ2-5	TGTGCCAGCAGCCCCGGGACAGAAGTCCAAGAGACCCAGTACTTC	CASSPGTEVQETQYF
TRBD2	TRBV7-9	few	17	TRBJ2-1	TGTGCCAGCAGCCACAACGAAGCGGGGCCGCCTGGGGGTGAGCAGTTCTTC	CASSHNEAGPPGGEQFF
TRBD2	TRBV5-4	few	15	TRBJ2-3	TGTGCCAGCAGCTTGTCGGGGGGGTCCGAAGATACGCAGTATTTT	CASSLSGGSEDTQYF
-	TRBV6-1	-	14	TRBJ1-2	TGTGCCAGCAGTGAATACGGGGGGGTAGGTGGCTACACCTTC	CASSEYGGVGGYTF
-	TRBV19	few	16	TRBJ2-5	TGTGCCAGTAGTATAAGGAGGGGCGGTCTCCAAGAGACCCAGTACTTC	CASSIRRGGLQETQYF
-	TRBV20-1	few	13	TRBJ1-4	TGCAGTGCTAGCCAGCCAACTAATGAAAAACTGTTTTTT	CSASQPTNEKLFF
TRBD2	TRBV9	few	17	TRBJ2-2	TGTGCCAGCACGCCTAGCGGGGGGATTATCAACACCGGGGAGCTGTTTTTT	CASTPSGGIINTGELFF
-	TRBV19	few	16	TRBJ1-5	TGTGCCAGTAGTATCTCCGGGGGTTTTGGCAATCAGCCCCAGCATTTT	CASSISGGFGNQPQHF
-	TRBV7-2	-	14	TRBJ1-5	TGTGCCAGCAGCGTACAGGGACCCAATCAGCCCCAGCATTTT	CASSVQGPNQPQHF
-	TRBV4-2	-	15	TRBJ1-5	TGTGCCAGCAGCCAAGAGTTGGGGGTCAATCAGCCCCAGCATTTT	CASSQELGVNQPQHF
TRBD1	TRBV27	few	16	TRBJ1-2	TGTGCCAGCAGTCCGATCCCTCCGCGGGACAGCTCCTACTACACCTTC	CASSPIPPRDSSYYTF
TRBD1	TRBV4-1	-	15	TRBJ2-4	TGCGCCAGCAGCCAGGCTACAGGGGTCAAAAACATTCAGTACTTC	CASSQATGVKNIQYF
-	TRBV29-1	-	15	TRBJ2-7	TGCAGCGTTAGCAGGGGGGAAAAAGTAGGCTACGAGCAGTACTTC	CSVSRGEKVGYEQYF
TRBD1	TRBV19	-	13	TRBJ2-4	TGTGCCAGTAGTGACAGGGTCCTGAACATTCAGTACTTC	CASSDRVLNIQYF